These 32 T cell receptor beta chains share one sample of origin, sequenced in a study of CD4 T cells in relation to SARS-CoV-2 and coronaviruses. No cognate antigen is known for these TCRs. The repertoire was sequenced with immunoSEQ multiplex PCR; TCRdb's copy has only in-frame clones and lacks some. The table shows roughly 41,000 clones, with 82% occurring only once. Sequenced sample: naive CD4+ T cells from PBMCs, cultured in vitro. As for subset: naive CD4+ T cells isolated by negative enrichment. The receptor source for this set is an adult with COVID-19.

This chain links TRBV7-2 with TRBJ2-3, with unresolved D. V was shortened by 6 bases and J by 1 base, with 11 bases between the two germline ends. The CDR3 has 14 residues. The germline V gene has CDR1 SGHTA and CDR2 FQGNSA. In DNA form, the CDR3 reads TGTGCCAGCAGTACCCAGTCGCGCACAGATACGCAGTATTTT. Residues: CASSTQSRTDTQYF.

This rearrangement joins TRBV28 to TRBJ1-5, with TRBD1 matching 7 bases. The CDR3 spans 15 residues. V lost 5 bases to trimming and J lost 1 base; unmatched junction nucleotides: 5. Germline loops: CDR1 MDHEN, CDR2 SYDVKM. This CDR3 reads CASSRAGGSNQPQHF. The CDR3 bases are TGTGCCAGCAGTCGGGCAGGGGGGAGCAATCAGCCCCAGCATTTT. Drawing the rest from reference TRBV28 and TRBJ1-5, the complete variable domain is DVKVTQSSRYLVKRTGEKVFLECVQDMDHENMFWYRQDPGLGLRLIYFSYDVKMKEKGDIPEGYSVSREKKERFSLILESASTNQTSMYLCASSRAGGSNQPQHFGDGTRLSIL.

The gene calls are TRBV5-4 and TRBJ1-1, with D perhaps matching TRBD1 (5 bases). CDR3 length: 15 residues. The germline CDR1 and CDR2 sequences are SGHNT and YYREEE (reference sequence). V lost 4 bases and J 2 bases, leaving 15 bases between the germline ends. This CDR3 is CASSVRQYTNTEAFF. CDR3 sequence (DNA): TGTGCCAGCAGCGTGAGACAGTATACAAACACTGAAGCTTTCTTT.

The CDR3 region is CASSLGAPSSGNTIYF. In DNA, the CDR3 is TGTGCCAGCAGCTTGGGGGCCCCGAGCTCTGGAAACACCATATATTTT. The chain is built from TRBV5-4 and TRBJ1-3, with D hard to call. V lost 0 bases, J lost 0 bases, and 10 bases lay in between. CDR1 is SGHNT, CDR2 YYREEE, per germline (reference sequence). The CDR3 has 16 amino acids.

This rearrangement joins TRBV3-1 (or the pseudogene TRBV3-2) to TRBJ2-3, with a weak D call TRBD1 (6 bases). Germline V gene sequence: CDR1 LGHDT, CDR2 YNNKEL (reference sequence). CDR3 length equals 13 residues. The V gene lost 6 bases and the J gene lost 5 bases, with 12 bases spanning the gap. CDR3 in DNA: TGTGCCAGCAGTAAACAGGGAGTAGATACGCAGTATTTT. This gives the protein CASSKQGVDTQYF.

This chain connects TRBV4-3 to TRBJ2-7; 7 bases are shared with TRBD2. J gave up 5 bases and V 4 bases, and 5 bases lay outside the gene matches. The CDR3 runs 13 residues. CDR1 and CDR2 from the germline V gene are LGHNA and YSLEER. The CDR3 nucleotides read TGCGCCAGCAGCCCCTGGAGCGGGAACGAGCAGTACTTC. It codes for CASSPWSGNEQYF.

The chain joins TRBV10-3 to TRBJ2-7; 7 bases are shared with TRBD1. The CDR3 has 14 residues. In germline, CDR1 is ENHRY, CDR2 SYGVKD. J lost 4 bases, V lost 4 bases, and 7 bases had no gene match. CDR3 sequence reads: CAISVDRSAYEQYF. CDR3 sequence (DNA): TGTGCCATCAGTGTGGACAGGTCAGCTTACGAGCAGTACTTC.

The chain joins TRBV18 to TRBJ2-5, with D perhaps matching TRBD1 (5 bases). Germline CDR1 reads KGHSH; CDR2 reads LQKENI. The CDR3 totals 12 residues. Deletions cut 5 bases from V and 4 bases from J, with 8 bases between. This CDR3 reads CASSRQRETQYF. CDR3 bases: TGTGCCAGCTCAAGACAGAGAGAGACCCAGTACTTC. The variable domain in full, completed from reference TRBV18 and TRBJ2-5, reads NAGVMQNPRHLVRRRGQEARLRCSPMKGHSHVYWYRQLPEEGLKFMVYLQKENIIDESGMPKERFSAEFPKEGPSILRIQQVVRGDSAAYFCASSRQRETQYFGPGTRLLVL.

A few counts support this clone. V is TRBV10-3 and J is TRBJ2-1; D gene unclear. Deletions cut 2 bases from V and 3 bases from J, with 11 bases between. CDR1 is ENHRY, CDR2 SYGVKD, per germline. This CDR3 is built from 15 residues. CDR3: CAISESLIGYNEQFF. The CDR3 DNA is TGTGCCATCAGTGAGAGCCTTATAGGCTACAATGAGCAGTTCTTC.

The CDR3 DNA follows: TGTGCCACCAGCGACCCCCGGAGCGGGAGGGCCGGGTTAAATGAGCAGTTCTTC. Its translation: CATSDPRSGRAGLNEQFF. This chain joins TRBV15 and TRBJ2-1; 10 bases agree with TRBD2. The germline V gene has CDR1 LNHNV and CDR2 YYDKDF (reference sequence). Unmatched junction bases numbered 17, after V lost 5 bases and J lost 7 bases. This CDR3 is 18 amino acids long.

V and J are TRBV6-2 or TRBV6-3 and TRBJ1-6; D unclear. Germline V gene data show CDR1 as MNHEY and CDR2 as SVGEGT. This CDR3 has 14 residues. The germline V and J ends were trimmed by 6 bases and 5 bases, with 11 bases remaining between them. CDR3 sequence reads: CASSSWSDNSPLHF. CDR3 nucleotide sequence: TGTGCCAGCAGCTCATGGAGCGATAATTCACCCCTCCACTTT.

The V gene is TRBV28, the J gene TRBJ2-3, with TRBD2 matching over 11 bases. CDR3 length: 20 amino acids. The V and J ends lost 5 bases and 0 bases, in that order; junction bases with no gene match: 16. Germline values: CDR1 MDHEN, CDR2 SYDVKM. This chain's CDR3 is CASSRRDWSGTSGSTDTQYF. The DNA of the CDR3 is TGTGCCAGCAGTAGACGGGACTGGTCGGGGACTAGCGGAAGCACAGATACGCAGTATTTT.

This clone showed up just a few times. The DNA for the CDR3 is TGTGCCAGCAGCTTGGGGACTAGCGGGATTTACGAGCAGTACTTC. Translated: CASSLGTSGIYEQYF. V gene TRBV7-9 combines with J gene TRBJ2-7, with TRBD2 matching 13 bases. CDR3 length equals 15 residues. The germline V gene has CDR1 SEHNR and CDR2 FQNEAQ (reference sequence). V shed 3 bases and J 4 bases; nucleotides not matched to a gene: 3.

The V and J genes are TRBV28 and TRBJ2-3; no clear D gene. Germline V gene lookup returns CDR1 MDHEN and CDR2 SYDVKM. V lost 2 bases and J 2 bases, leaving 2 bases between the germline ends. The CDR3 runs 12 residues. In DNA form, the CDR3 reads TGTGCCAGCAGTTTAGCCACAGATACGCAGTATTTT. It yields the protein CASSLATDTQYF. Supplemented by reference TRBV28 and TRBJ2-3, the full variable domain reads DVKVTQSSRYLVKRTGEKVFLECVQDMDHENMFWYRQDPGLGLRLIYFSYDVKMKEKGDIPEGYSVSREKKERFSLILESASTNQTSMYLCASSLATDTQYFGPGTRLTVL.

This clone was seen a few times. This chain's CDR3 is CASSERQSNTGELFF. CDR3 in DNA: TGTGCCAGCAGTGAACGACAGTCGAACACCGGGGAGCTGTTTTTT. V is TRBV2 and J is TRBJ2-2; the D gene is possibly TRBD1 (5 bases). The CDR3 sequence is 15 residues long. Germline CDR1 SNHLY, CDR2 FYNNEI. Deletions cut 2 bases from V and 0 bases from J, with 7 bases between.

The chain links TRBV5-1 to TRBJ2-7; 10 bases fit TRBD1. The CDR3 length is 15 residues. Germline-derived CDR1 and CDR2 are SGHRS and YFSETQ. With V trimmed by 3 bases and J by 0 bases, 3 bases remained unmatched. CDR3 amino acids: CASSYRDRGSYEQYF. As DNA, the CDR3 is TGCGCCAGCAGCTACCGGGACAGGGGCTCCTACGAGCAGTACTTC. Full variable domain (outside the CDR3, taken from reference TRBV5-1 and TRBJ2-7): KAGVTQTPRYLIKTRGQQVTLSCSPISGHRSVSWYQQTPGQGLQFLFEYFSETQRNKGNFPGRFSGRQFSNSRSEMNVSTLELGDSALYLCASSYRDRGSYEQYFGPGTRLTVT.

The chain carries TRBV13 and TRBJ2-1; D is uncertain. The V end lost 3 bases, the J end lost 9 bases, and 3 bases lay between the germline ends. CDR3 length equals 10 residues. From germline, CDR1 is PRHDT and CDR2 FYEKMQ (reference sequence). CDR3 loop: CASSLREQFF. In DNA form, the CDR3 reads TGTGCCAGCAGCTTGCGTGAGCAGTTCTTC.

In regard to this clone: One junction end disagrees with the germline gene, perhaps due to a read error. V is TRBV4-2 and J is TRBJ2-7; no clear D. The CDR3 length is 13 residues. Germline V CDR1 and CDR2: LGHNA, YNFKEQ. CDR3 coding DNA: TGTGCCAGCAGCCAAGCCCCGGCGGACCCAAGGCACTTC. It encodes CASSQAPADPRHF.

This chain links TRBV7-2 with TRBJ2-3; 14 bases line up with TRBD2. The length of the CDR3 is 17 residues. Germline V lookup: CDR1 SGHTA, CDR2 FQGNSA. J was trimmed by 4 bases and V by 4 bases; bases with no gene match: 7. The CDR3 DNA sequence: TGTGCCAGCAGCTCACGACTAGCGGGAGGGGGGGCAGATACGCAGTATTTT. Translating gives CASSSRLAGGGADTQYF.

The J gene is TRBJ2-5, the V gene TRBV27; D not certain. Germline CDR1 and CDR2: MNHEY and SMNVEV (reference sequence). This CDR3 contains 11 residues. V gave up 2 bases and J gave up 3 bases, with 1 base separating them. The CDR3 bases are TGTGCCAGCAGTTTAGAAGAGACCCAGTACTTC. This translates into CASSLEETQYF.

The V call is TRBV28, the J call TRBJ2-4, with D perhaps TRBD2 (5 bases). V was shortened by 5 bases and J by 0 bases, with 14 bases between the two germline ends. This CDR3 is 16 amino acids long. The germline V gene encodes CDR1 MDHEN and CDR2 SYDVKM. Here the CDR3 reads CASSPTRILAKNIQYF. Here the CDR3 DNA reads TGTGCCAGCAGTCCTACTAGAATCCTAGCCAAAAACATTCAGTACTTC.

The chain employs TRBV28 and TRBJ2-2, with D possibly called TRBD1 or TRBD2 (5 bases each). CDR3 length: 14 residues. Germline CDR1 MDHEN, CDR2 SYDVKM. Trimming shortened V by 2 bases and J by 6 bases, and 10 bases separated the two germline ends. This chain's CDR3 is CASSLTQGPGELFF. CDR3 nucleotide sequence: TGTGCCAGCAGTTTAACGCAGGGACCCGGGGAGCTGTTTTTT. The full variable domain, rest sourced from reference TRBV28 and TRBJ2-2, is DVKVTQSSRYLVKRTGEKVFLECVQDMDHENMFWYRQDPGLGLRLIYFSYDVKMKEKGDIPEGYSVSREKKERFSLILESASTNQTSMYLCASSLTQGPGELFFGEGSRLTVL.

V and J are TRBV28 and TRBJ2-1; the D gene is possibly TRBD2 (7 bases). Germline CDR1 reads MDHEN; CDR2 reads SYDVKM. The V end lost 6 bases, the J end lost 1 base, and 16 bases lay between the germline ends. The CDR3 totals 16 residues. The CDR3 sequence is CASSPGGTRSYNEQFF. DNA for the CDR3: TGTGCCAGCAGCCCCGGGGGGACACGTTCCTACAATGAGCAGTTCTTC.

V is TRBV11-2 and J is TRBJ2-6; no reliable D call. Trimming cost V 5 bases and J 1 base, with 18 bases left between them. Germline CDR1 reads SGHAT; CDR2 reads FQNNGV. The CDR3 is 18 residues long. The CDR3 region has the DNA TGTGCCAGCAGCCAATTTGGGGATTTGGAGTCTGGGGCCAACGTCCTGACTTTC. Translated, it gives CASSQFGDLESGANVLTF.

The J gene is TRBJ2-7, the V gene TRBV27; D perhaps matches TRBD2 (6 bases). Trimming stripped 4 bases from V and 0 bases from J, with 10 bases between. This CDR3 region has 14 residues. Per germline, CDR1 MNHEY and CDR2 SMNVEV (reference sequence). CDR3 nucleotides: TGTGCCAGCAGTTCCCGGCGGGACTCCTACGAGCAGTACTTC. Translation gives CASSSRRDSYEQYF.

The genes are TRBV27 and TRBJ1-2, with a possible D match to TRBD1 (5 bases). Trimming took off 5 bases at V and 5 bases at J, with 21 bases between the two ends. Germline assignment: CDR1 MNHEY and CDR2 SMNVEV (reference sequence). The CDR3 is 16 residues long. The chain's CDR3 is CASSPNGRGLTYGYTF. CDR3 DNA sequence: TGTGCCAGCAGTCCAAATGGTCGGGGGTTGACTTATGGCTACACCTTC.

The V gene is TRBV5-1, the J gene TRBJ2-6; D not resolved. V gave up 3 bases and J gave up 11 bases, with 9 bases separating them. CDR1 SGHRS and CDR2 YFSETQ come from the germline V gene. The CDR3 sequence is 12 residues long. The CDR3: CASSSSRDVLTF. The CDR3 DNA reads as TGCGCCAGCAGCTCATCCCGCGACGTCCTGACTTTC.

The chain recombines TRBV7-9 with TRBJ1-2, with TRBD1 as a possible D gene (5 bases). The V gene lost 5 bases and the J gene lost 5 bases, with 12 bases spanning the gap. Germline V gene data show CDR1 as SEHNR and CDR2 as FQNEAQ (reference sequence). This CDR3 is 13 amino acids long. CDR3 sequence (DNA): TGTGCCAGCAGCATGGGACTTTCATATGGCTACACCTTC. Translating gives CASSMGLSYGYTF.

The CDR3 loop is CASSQAAGQYNEQFF. The CDR3 DNA sequence: TGCGCCAGCAGCCAAGCGGCAGGACAATACAATGAGCAGTTCTTC. The chain recombines TRBV4-1 with TRBJ2-1; D perhaps matches TRBD1 (5 bases). Looked up from germline, CDR1 is MGHRA and CDR2 is YSYEKL. Deletions cut 1 base from V and 4 bases from J, with 11 bases between. CDR3 size: 15 residues.

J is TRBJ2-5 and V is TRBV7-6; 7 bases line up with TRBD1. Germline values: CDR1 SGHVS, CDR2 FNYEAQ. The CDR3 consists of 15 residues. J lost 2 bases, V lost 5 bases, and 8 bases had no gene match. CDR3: CASSTRTGSQETQYF. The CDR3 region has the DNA TGTGCCAGCAGCACCCGGACAGGATCACAAGAGACCCAGTACTTC.

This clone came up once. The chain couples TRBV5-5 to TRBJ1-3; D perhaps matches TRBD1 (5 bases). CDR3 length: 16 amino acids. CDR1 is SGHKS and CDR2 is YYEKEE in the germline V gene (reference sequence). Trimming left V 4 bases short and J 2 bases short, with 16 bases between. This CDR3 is CASSESAGSPGNTIYF. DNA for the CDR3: TGTGCCAGCAGCGAATCCGCAGGGTCCCCTGGAAACACCATATATTTT.

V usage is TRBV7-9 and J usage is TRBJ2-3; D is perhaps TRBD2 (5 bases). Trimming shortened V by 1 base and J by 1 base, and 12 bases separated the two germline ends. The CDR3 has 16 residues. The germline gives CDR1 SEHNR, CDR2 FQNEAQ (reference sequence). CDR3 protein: CASSLEGRGGTDTQYF. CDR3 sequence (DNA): TGTGCCAGCAGCTTAGAAGGCCGGGGAGGCACAGATACGCAGTATTTT.